Here is one TCR beta chain with its context. Its antigen is not known. These data come from a study of OX40 agonist ivuxolimab in advanced cancers. Overall study findings and caveats: Among T cells, CD8+ cells averaged more expanded clones than CD4+ cells.

Using immunoSEQ multiplex PCR, the repertoire was profiled, and TCRdb retains in-frame clones only, with some absent. The profile shows around 56,000 clones, over 75% of them singletons. With 1 base clipped from V and 2 bases from J, the junction kept 10 bases outside the gene matches. The CDR3 is 17 residues long. CDR1 and CDR2 (germline): SGHRS, YFSETQ. Sequenced here: CD4+ or CD8+ T cells sorted from blood, sampled in a trial of the OX40 agonist ivuxolimab. The sequence was collected from an adult with an advanced solid tumor such as melanoma, head and neck, liver or kidney cancer. The chain joins TRBV5-1 to TRBJ1-2; 8 bases match TRBD1. The chain's CDR3 is CASSLSPMTGVNYGYTF. CDR3 DNA sequence: TGCGCCAGCAGCTTGAGCCCTATGACAGGGGTCAACTATGGCTACACCTTC.